This T cell receptor beta chain was retrieved from a study of identical twins. Each CDR3 protein is one row after TCRdb ran MiXCR on the 5' RACE reads. The table includes around 1.7 million distinct CDR3 sequences, under 35% detected once. Study-wide points: Its conclusions, products of cross-sectional statistical analysis, did not come from following the same donors. The degree of excess twin sharing was weaker in beta out-of-frame sequences.

CDR3 length equals 14 residues. V was pared by 0 bases and J by 3 bases, with 11 bases between. The germline CDR1 and CDR2 sequences are DFQATT and SNEGSKA (reference sequence). On this clonotype itself: Antigen: not known.

The clonotype originates from a newborn girl in good health. The sequenced sample consisted of cord blood. The chain joins TRBV20-1 to TRBJ2-5; D unresolved. Here the CDR3 DNA reads TGCAGTGCTAGAGAAGGCCGCTGGGAAGAGACCCAGTACTTC. This gives the protein CSAREGRWEETQYF.